The present T cell receptor (beta chain) was sequenced within a study of identical twins. Whole-study findings and limits: Abundant cord blood beta clonotypes carried fewer insertions; memory repertoires showed none.

This clonotype was observed many times. Its cognate antigen is unknown. Healthy Caucasians were all of the donors. Germline values: CDR1 MGHRA, CDR2 YSYEKL. CDR3 length equals 17 residues. V was clipped by 0 bases and J by 4 bases; unmatched bases: 8. Template switching created a universal primer site, and the cDNA included unique molecular identifiers. TCRdb reprocessed the 5' RACE reads with MiXCR, giving one entry per CDR3 protein. The data contain hundreds of thousands of distinct CDR3 sequences, around 12% of them singletons. These same records also appear under a second study, on yellow fever vaccine responses in identical twins. Per that paper: Twins showed a vaccine T cell response that reportedly seemed partly convergent, partly personalized.

V and J are TRBV4-1 and TRBJ2-2; TRBD1 agrees at 7 bases. The sequence was obtained from a woman aged 18-29 years in good health. Sequenced input: CD8+ T cells sorted from blood. The CDR3, as DNA: TGCGCCAGCAGCCAAGATTGGCGACAGGGAAGCACCGGGGAGCTGTTTTTT. This gives the protein CASSQDWRQGSTGELFF.